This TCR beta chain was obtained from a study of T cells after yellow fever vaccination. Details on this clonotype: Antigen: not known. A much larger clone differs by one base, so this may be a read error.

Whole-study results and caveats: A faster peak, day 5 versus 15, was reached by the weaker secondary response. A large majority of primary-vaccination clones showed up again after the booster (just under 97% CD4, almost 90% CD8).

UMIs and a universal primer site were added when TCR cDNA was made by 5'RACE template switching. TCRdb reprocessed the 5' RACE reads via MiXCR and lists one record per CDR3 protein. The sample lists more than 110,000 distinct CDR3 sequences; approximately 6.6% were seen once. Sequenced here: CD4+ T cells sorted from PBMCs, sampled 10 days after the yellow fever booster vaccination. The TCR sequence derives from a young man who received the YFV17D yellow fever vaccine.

CDR3 DNA: TGCAGCGTTGAACCGGCTCGCGGGATCTCCTACAATGAGCAGTTCTTC. It is translated as CSVEPARGISYNEQFF. The chain couples TRBV29-1 to TRBJ2-1; D may be TRBD2 (6 bases). The CDR3 runs 16 residues. V shed 2 bases and J shed 0 bases, with 14 bases lying between them. Germline assignment: CDR1 SQVTM and CDR2 ANQGSEA.